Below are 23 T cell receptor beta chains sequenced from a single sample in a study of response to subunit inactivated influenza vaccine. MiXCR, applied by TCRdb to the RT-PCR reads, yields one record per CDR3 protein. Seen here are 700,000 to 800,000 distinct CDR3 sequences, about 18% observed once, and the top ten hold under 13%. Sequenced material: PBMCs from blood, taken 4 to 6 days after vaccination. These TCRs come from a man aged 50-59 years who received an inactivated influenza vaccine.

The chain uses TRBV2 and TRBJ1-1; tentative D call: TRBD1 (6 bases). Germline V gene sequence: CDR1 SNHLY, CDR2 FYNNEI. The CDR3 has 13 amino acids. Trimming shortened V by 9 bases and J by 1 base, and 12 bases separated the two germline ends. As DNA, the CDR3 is TGTGCCAGTTTAGGACAGCCGAACACTGAAGCTTTCTTT. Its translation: CASLGQPNTEAFF.

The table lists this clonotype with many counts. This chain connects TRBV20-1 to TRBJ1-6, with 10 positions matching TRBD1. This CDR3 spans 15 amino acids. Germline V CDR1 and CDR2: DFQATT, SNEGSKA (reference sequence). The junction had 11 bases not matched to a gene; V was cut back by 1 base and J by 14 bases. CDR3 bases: TGCAGTGCTAGAGGTGGGACAGGGGTTACGAAGGCCCTCCACTTT. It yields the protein CSARGGTGVTKALHF.

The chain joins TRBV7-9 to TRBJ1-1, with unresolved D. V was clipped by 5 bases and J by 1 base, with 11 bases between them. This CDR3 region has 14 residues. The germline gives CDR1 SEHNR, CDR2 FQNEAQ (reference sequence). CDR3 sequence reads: CASSPSHGNTEAFF. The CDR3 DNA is TGTGCCAGCAGCCCCTCGCACGGGAACACTGAAGCTTTCTTT.

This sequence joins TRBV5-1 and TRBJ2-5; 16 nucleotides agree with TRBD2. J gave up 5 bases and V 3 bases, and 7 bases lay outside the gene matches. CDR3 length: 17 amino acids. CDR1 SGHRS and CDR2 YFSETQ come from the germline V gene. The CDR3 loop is CASSSTGLAGGQETQYF. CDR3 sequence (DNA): TGCGCCAGCAGCTCAACGGGACTAGCGGGGGGGCAGGAGACCCAGTACTTC.

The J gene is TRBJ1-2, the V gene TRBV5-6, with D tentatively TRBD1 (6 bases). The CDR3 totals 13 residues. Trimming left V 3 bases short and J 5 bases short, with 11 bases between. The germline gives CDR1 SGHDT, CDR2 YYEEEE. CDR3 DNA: TGTGCCAGCAGCTCCGTAGGGGGATATGGCTACACCTTC. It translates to CASSSVGGYGYTF.

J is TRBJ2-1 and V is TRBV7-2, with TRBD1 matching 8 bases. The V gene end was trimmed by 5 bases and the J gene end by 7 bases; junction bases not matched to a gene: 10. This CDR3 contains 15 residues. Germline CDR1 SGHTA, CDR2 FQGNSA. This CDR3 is CASSTRQGWGNEQFF. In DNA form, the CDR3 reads TGTGCCAGCAGCACCCGACAGGGGTGGGGTAATGAGCAGTTCTTC.

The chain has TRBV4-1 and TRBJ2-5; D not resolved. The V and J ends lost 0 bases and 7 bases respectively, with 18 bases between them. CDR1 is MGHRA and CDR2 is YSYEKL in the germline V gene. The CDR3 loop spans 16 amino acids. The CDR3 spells CASSQDQSRIPGTQYF. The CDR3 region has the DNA TGCGCCAGCAGCCAAGATCAGTCCCGTATACCGGGGACCCAGTACTTC.

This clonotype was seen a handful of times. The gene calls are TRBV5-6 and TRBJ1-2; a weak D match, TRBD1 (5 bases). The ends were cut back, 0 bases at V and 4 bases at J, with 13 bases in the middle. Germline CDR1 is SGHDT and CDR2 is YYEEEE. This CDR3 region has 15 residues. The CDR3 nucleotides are TGTGCCAGCAGCTTGGAAATAGAGGGGACCTATGGCTACACCTTC. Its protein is CASSLEIEGTYGYTF.

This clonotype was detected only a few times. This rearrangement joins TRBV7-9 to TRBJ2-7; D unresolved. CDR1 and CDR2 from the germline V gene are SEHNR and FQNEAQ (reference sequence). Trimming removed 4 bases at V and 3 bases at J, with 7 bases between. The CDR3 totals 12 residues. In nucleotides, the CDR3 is TGTGCCAGCAGCTGGGCAGACTACGAGCAGTACTTC. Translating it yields CASSWADYEQYF. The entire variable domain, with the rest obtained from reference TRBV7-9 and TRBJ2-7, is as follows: DTGVSQNPRHKITKRGQNVTFRCDPISEHNRLYWYRQTLGQGPEFLTYFQNEAQLEKSRLLSDRFSAERPKGSFSTLEIQRTEQGDSAMYLCASSWADYEQYFGPGTRLTVT.

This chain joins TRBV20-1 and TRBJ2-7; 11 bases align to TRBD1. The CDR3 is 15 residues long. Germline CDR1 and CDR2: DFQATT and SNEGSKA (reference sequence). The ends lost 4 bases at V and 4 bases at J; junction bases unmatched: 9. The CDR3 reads CSANEPGQGVYEQYF. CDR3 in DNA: TGCAGTGCTAATGAACCGGGACAGGGGGTTTACGAGCAGTACTTC.

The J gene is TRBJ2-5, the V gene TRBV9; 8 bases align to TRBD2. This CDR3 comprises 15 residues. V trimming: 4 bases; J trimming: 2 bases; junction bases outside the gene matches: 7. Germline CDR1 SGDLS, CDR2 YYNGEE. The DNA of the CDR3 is TGTGCCAGCAGCCCAACGGGACTAGTTCAAGAGACCCAGTACTTC. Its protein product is CASSPTGLVQETQYF.

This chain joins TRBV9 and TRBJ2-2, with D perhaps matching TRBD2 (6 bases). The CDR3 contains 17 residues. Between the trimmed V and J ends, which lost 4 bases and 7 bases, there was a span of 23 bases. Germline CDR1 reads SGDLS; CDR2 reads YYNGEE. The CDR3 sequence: CASSSKGPATRSGELFF. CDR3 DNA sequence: TGTGCCAGCAGCTCGAAGGGACCCGCGACTAGAAGCGGGGAGCTGTTTTTT.

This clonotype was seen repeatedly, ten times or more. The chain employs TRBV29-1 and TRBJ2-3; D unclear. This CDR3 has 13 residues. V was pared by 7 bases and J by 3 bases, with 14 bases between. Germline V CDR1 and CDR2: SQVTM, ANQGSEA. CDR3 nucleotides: TGCAGCGAATATAACCGTGGGACAGATACGCAGTATTTT. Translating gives CSEYNRGTDTQYF.

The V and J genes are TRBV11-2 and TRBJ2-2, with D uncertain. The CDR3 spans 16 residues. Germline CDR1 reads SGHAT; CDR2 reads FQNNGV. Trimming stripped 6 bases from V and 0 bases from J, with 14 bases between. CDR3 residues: CASRSRLSANTGELFF. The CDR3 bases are TGTGCCAGCAGGAGCCGACTGTCCGCGAACACCGGGGAGCTGTTTTTT.

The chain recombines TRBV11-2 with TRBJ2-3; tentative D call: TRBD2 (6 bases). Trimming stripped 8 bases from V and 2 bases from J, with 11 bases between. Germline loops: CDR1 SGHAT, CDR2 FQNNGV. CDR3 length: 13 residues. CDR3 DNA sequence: TGTGCCAGCGGCGCGGGGACCACAGATACGCAGTATTTT. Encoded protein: CASGAGTTDTQYF. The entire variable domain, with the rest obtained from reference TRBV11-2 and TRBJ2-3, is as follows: EAGVAQSPRYKIIEKRQSVAFWCNPISGHATLYWYQQILGQGPKLLIQFQNNGVVDDSQLPKDRFSAERLKGVDSTLKIQPAKLEDSAVYLCASGAGTTDTQYFGPGTRLTVL.

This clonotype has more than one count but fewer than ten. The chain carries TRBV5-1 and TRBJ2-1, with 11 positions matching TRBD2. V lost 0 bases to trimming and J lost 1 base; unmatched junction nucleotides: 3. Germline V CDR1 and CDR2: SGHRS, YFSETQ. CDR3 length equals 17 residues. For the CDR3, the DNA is TGCGCCAGCAGCTTGGGGGGGACTAGCGGATCCTACAATGAGCAGTTCTTC. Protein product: CASSLGGTSGSYNEQFF.

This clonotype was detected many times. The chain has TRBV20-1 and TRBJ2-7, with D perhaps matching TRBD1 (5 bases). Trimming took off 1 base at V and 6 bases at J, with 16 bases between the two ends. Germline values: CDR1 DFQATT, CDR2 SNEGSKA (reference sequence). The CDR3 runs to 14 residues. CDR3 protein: CSARAALTVSEQYF. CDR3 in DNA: TGCAGTGCTAGAGCCGCCCTGACAGTATCCGAGCAGTACTTC.

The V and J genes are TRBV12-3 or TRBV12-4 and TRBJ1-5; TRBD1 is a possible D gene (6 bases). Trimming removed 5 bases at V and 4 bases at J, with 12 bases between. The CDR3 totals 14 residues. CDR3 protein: CASSPYRDNQPQHF. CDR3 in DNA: TGTGCCAGCAGTCCATACAGGGATAATCAGCCCCAGCATTTT.

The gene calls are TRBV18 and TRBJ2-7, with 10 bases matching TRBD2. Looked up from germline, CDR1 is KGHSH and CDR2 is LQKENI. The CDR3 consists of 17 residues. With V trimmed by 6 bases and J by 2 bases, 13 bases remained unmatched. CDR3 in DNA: TGTGCCAGCTCGCCCGGGACAGACACTAGCGGGACCTACGAGCAGTACTTC. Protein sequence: CASSPGTDTSGTYEQYF. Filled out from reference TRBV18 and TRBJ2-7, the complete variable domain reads NAGVMQNPRHLVRRRGQEARLRCSPMKGHSHVYWYRQLPEEGLKFMVYLQKENIIDESGMPKERFSAEFPKEGPSILRIQQVVRGDSAAYFCASSPGTDTSGTYEQYFGPGTRLTVT.

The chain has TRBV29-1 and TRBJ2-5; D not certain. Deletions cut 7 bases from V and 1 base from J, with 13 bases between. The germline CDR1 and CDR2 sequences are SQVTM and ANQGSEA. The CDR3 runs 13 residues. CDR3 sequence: CSGGRILQETQYF. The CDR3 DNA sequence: TGCAGCGGCGGACGTATACTCCAAGAGACCCAGTACTTC.

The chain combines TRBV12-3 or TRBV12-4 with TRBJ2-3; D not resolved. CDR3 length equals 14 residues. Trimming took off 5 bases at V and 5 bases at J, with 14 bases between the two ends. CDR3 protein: CASSPDNTGDTQYF. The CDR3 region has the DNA TGTGCCAGCAGTCCCGACAACACTGGAGATACGCAGTATTTT.

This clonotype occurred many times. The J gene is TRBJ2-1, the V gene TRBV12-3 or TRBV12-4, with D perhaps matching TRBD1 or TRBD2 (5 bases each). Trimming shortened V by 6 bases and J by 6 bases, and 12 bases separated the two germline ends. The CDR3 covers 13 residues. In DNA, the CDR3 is TGTGCCAGCAGCCCTCGTGGGGGCAATGAGCAGTTCTTC. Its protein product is CASSPRGGNEQFF.

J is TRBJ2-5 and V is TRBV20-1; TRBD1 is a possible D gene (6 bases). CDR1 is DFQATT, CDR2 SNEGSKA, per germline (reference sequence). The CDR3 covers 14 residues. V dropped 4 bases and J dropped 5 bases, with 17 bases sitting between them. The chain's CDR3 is CSATQGLGPETQYF. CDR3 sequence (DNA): TGCAGTGCTACACAGGGTTTGGGTCCGGAGACCCAGTACTTC.